The 20 T cell receptor beta chains reported below all come from one sample, sequenced in a study of T-cell memory formation after mild COVID-19. TCRdb analysed the 5' RACE reads with MiXCR anew, one entry per CDR3 protein. Here the sample spans roughly 250,000 distinct CDR3 sequences, approximately 16% being singletons. Sequencing was performed on PBMCs or a T cell subset sorted from them (not recorded which). The receptor source for this set is a man between 18 and 35 years old who had mild COVID-19 (a few samples of this study predate the infection). Cell type and time point are not known.

The rearrangement joins TRBV20-1 to TRBJ2-7; TRBD2 matches 8 bases. CDR3 length: 14 residues. Trimming at V came to 6 bases and at J to 1 base, leaving 8 bases not matched to a gene. Germline CDR1 is DFQATT and CDR2 is SNEGSKA (reference sequence). The CDR3 spells CSALGGGISYEQYF. The CDR3 DNA sequence: TGCAGTGCGCTGGGCGGGGGGATTTCCTACGAGCAGTACTTC.

This clonotype was seen a handful of times. V and J are TRBV9 and TRBJ1-6; D unresolved. The CDR3 covers 14 residues. Trimming shortened V by 0 bases and J by 6 bases, and 7 bases separated the two germline ends. Germline CDR1 is SGDLS and CDR2 is YYNGEE. The CDR3: CASSVDRSNSPLHF. The CDR3 region has the DNA TGTGCCAGCAGCGTAGACAGAAGTAATTCACCCCTCCACTTT.

The V and J genes are TRBV9 and TRBJ1-2; D not certain. V shed 0 bases and J shed 4 bases, with 10 bases lying between them. CDR3 length: 14 residues. CDR1 and CDR2 from the germline V gene are SGDLS and YYNGEE. DNA of the CDR3: TGTGCCAGCAGCGTAGACAGTGTTTCCTATGGCTACACCTTC. Amino acid sequence: CASSVDSVSYGYTF.

This clonotype was counted only a few times. The rearrangement uses TRBV11-2 and TRBJ2-5; 12 bases match TRBD2. The CDR3 is 18 residues long. After removal of 5 bases from V and 3 bases from J, the junction contained 13 bases not matched to a gene. The V gene's germline CDR1 is SGHAT and CDR2 FQNNGV. The CDR3: CASSRRGLAGHREETQYF. The CDR3 nucleotides are TGTGCCAGCAGCCGCCGGGGACTAGCGGGTCACCGGGAAGAGACCCAGTACTTC.

This chain joins TRBV20-1 and TRBJ2-1; D remains ambiguous. Germline CDR1 is DFQATT and CDR2 is SNEGSKA (reference sequence). Trimming took 1 base from V and 7 from J, leaving 8 bases between them. CDR3 length equals 12 residues. CDR3 nucleotides: TGCAGTGCTAGAGGATATAATAATGAGCAGTTCTTC. Its translation is CSARGYNNEQFF.

The CDR3 protein is CASLDSTEAFF. DNA for the CDR3: TGTGCCAGCCTCGATAGTACTGAAGCTTTCTTT. The V call is TRBV28, the J call TRBJ1-1; D remains ambiguous. V lost 8 bases and J 5 bases, leaving 9 bases between the germline ends. Germline CDR1 is MDHEN and CDR2 is SYDVKM. The CDR3 extends over 11 amino acids.

This clonotype was seen more than once but under ten times. The V call is TRBV28, the J call TRBJ1-1; D call uncertain. CDR1 and CDR2 from the germline V gene are MDHEN and SYDVKM. CDR3 length: 15 residues. The V gene lost 2 bases and the J gene lost 6 bases, with 16 bases spanning the gap. The chain's CDR3 is CASSLGRGWSPEAFF. CDR3 in DNA: TGTGCCAGCAGTTTAGGGCGGGGTTGGTCCCCTGAAGCTTTCTTT.

This clonotype occurred a few times. The V and J genes are TRBV20-1 and TRBJ1-2, with D perhaps matching TRBD1 (5 bases). This CDR3 contains 12 residues. CDR1 is DFQATT, CDR2 SNEGSKA, per germline (reference sequence). V was trimmed by 7 bases and J by 2 bases, leaving 11 bases between them. CDR3 coding DNA: TGCAGTGGTCCCGCAGGGAACTATGGCTACACCTTC. Its protein is CSGPAGNYGYTF.

This clonotype came up a few times. The chain links TRBV5-1 to TRBJ2-2, with no clear D. The germline V gene has CDR1 SGHRS and CDR2 YFSETQ. This CDR3 region has 13 residues. V lost 0 bases and J lost 6, with 6 bases in between. Here the CDR3 reads CASSLGQAGELFF. The CDR3, as DNA: TGCGCCAGCAGCTTGGGTCAGGCCGGGGAGCTGTTTTTT.

This clonotype was counted between two and nine times. The chain combines TRBV29-1 with TRBJ2-5, with 15 bases that match TRBD2. V gave up 6 bases and J gave up 2 bases; unmatched junction bases: 1. The germline gives CDR1 SQVTM, CDR2 ANQGSEA. This CDR3 comprises 14 residues. CDR3 in DNA: TGCAGCGTAGGACTAGCGGGGGGGCAAGAGACCCAGTACTTC. Translation gives CSVGLAGGQETQYF.

This chain uses TRBV5-1 with TRBJ1-4; unclear D gene. Germline V gene lookup returns CDR1 SGHRS and CDR2 YFSETQ. V gave up 4 bases and J gave up 8 bases, with 9 bases separating them. The CDR3 totals 12 residues. This chain's CDR3 is CASSLSGEKLFF. The CDR3 bases are TGCGCCAGCAGCCTTTCCGGGGAAAAACTGTTTTTT.

The V call is TRBV18, the J call TRBJ2-5; D is unclear. V was shortened by 1 base and J by 4 bases, with 10 bases between the two germline ends. This CDR3 has 14 amino acids. Germline assignment: CDR1 KGHSH and CDR2 LQKENI. The CDR3 is CASSPRQDVETQYF. The CDR3 bases are TGTGCCAGCTCACCACGGCAGGACGTAGAGACCCAGTACTTC.

This clonotype was found many times. This chain connects TRBV12-3 or TRBV12-4 to TRBJ2-1; TRBD1 might be the D (6 bases). The CDR3 extends over 14 amino acids. V shed 6 bases and J shed 10 bases, with 19 bases lying between them. The CDR3 DNA is TGTGCCAGCAGGCCTACAGGGACGGCAGGAGAGCAGTTCTTC. Protein product: CASRPTGTAGEQFF.

This clonotype has more than one count but fewer than ten. The V gene is TRBV27, the J gene TRBJ2-3, with D perhaps matching TRBD1 or TRBD2 (5 bases each). The CDR3 spans 15 residues. V lost 7 bases and J 2 bases, leaving 16 bases between the germline ends. The germline V gene has CDR1 MNHEY and CDR2 SMNVEV (reference sequence). The CDR3 bases are TGTGCCAGCAAAACTGGGACGATCTTCACAGATACGCAGTATTTT. Its protein product is CASKTGTIFTDTQYF.

The rearrangement links TRBV6-6 to TRBJ2-7; D is unclear. The V gene's germline CDR1 is MNHNY and CDR2 SVGAGI (reference sequence). Trimming shortened V by 2 bases and J by 2 bases, and 7 bases separated the two germline ends. This CDR3 is built from 13 residues. In nucleotides, the CDR3 is TGTGCCAGCAGTTACAGGGCAGCCTACGAGCAGTACTTC. This translates into CASSYRAAYEQYF.

This clonotype was seen only a few times. V and J are TRBV29-1 and TRBJ2-3; 11 bases map to TRBD2. The germline V gene encodes CDR1 SQVTM and CDR2 ANQGSEA. V lost 0 bases to trimming and J lost 5 bases; unmatched junction nucleotides: 7. The CDR3 loop spans 16 amino acids. CDR3 coding DNA: TGCAGCGTTGAAGAAGAGTCTAGCGGGGGGCGAGATACGCAGTATTTT. Its protein is CSVEEESSGGRDTQYF.

This clonotype was recorded a few times. The genes are TRBV5-1 and TRBJ1-1, with D hard to call. V lost 6 bases and J lost 1, with 16 bases in between. This CDR3 comprises 15 residues. CDR1 and CDR2 from the germline V gene are SGHRS and YFSETQ. As DNA, the CDR3 is TGCGCCAGCACCCGGGAGGGAGTGTGGAACACTGAAGCTTTCTTT. This sequence encodes CASTREGVWNTEAFF.

This clonotype showed up just a few times. The rearrangement joins TRBV20-1 to TRBJ2-7; D is undetermined. The germline gives CDR1 DFQATT, CDR2 SNEGSKA (reference sequence). The CDR3 extends over 11 amino acids. V was cut by 5 bases and J by 3 bases, with 8 bases left in between. CDR3 nucleotide sequence: TGCAGTGCTGAACAGAACTACGAGCAGTACTTC. Residues: CSAEQNYEQYF.

This rearrangement joins TRBV7-8 to TRBJ1-1; D unresolved. Trimming shortened V by 4 bases and J by 1 base, and 10 bases separated the two germline ends. This CDR3 spans 14 amino acids. Germline V CDR1 and CDR2: SGHVS, FQNEAQ. CDR3 amino acids: CASSSESENTEAFF. The DNA of the CDR3 is TGTGCCAGCAGCTCAGAATCAGAGAACACTGAAGCTTTCTTT.

This clonotype was picked up a small number of times. The CDR3 DNA follows: TGTGCCAGCAGCCCAGCGGCATCGGGGGGAGATCAGCCCCAGCATTTT. Protein product: CASSPAASGGDQPQHF. The chain uses TRBV7-2 and TRBJ1-5, with D perhaps TRBD1 (5 bases). Trimming cost V 5 bases and J 5 bases, with 19 bases left between them. The germline gives CDR1 SGHTA, CDR2 FQGNSA. The CDR3 runs to 16 residues. The full variable domain, its missing parts supplied by reference TRBV7-2 and TRBJ1-5, is GAGVSQSPSNKVTEKGKDVELRCDPISGHTALYWYRQSLGQGLEFLIYFQGNSAPDKSGLPSDRFSAERTGGSVSTLTIQRTQQEDSAVYLCASSPAASGGDQPQHFGDGTRLSIL.